This T cell receptor (beta chain) comes out of a study of identical twins. In the case of this clonotype: Its matching antigen is unknown. At one end, the junction sequence differs from germline, possibly due to a read error.

TCRdb recomputed calls from the 5' RACE reads with MiXCR, one row per CDR3 protein. The table has around 530,000 distinct CDR3 sequences, approximately 16% seen once. Per the germline V gene, CDR1 is MNHNY and CDR2 is SVGAGI (reference sequence). This CDR3 is built from 13 residues. Study observations and caveats: Excess low generation probability was seen in twin-shared out-of-frame alpha sequences. There was more out-of-frame TCR alpha sharing in monozygotic twins than models estimated. Cord blood beta clonotypes present at high abundance carried fewer insertions; no such pattern appeared in memory repertoires.

These data were likewise used in another study, on yellow fever vaccine responses in identical twins. From that study: Twins reportedly showed a vaccine T cell response that seemed partly convergent and partly personalized.

Sample: CD4+ T cells sorted from blood. This chain connects TRBV6-6 to TRBJ2-2; D gene uncertain. The clonotype comes from a woman aged 18 to 35 in good health. The CDR3 region is CAGRPEYTGELFF. The CDR3 DNA reads as TGTGCCGGCAGGCCAGAATACACCGGGGAGCTGTTTTTT.